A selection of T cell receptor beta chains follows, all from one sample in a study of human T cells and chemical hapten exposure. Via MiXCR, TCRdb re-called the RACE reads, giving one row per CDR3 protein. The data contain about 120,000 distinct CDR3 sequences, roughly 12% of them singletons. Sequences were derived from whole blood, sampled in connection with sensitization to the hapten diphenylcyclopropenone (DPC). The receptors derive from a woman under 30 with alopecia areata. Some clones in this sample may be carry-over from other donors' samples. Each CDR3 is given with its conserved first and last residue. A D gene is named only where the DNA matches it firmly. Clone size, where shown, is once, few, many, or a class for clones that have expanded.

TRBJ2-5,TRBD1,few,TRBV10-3,CAISAATGGNQETQYF,TGTGCCATTTCTGCCGCGACAGGGGGTAACCAAGAGACCCAGTACTTC
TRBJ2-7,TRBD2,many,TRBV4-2,CASSQDPSGGAEQYF,TGTGCCAGCAGCCAAGATCCTAGCGGGGGGGCCGAGCAGTACTTC
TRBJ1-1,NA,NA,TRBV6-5,CASSYGRKNTEAFF,TGTGCCAGCAGTTACGGCCGGAAGAACACTGAAGCTTTCTTT
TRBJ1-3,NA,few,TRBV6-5,CASSYSTGPGNTIYF,TGTGCCAGCAGTTACTCAACAGGGCCTGGAAACACCATATATTTT
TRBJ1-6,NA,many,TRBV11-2,CASSLGRQLYNSPLHF,TGTGCCAGCAGCTTAGGACGACAGTTGTATAATTCACCCCTCCACTTT
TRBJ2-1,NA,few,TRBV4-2,CASSQDLGQGPNEQFF,TGTGCCAGCAGCCAAGATTTGGGGCAGGGGCCCAATGAGCAGTTCTTC
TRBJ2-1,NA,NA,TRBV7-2,CASSLDTGRYNEQFF,TGTGCCAGCAGCTTAGATACCGGGCGATACAATGAGCAGTTCTTC
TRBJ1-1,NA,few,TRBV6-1,CASIPGLRTSFNTEAFF,TGTGCCAGTATCCCGGGACTCAGGACGAGTTTTAACACTGAAGCTTTCTTT
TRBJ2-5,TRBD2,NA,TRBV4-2,CASSQGGGETQYF,TGTGCCAGCAGCCAGGGCGGGGGGGAGACCCAGTACTTC
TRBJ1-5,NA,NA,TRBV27,CASSLPPPEGEQPQHF,TGTGCCAGCAGTTTACCCCCTCCCGAGGGGGAACAGCCCCAGCATTTT
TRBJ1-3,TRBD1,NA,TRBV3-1,CASSQATGGNTIYF,TGTGCCAGCAGCCAAGCGACAGGGGGAAACACCATATATTTT
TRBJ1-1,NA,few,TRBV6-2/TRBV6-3,CASSYDVRGRTEAFF,TGTGCCAGCAGTTACGACGTCAGGGGACGCACTGAAGCTTTCTTT
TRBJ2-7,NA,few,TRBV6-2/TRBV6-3,CASSQQDIPSYEQYF,TGTGCCAGCTCACAACAAGATATTCCGTCCTACGAGCAGTACTTC
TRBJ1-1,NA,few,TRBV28,CASENGGASTEAFF,TGTGCCAGCGAAAATGGGGGCGCGAGCACTGAAGCTTTCTTT
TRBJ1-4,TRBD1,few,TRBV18,CASSPFPGQGQEANEKLFF,TGTGCCAGCTCACCTTTTCCGGGACAGGGGCAAGAAGCTAATGAAAAACTGTTTTTT
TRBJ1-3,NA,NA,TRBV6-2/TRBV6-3,CASRLTAGSGNTIYF,TGTGCCAGCAGACTCACAGCGGGCTCTGGAAACACCATATATTTT
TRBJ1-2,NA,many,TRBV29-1,CSVEAAGLGYTF,TGCAGCGTTGAAGCCGCAGGGCTGGGCTACACCTTC
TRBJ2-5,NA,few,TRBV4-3,CASSQEAGRQETQYF,TGCGCCAGCAGCCAAGAGGCGGGAAGGCAAGAGACCCAGTACTTC
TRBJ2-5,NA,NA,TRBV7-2,CASSPRETGTQYF,TGTGCCAGCAGTCCCCGAGAAACCGGGACCCAGTACTTC
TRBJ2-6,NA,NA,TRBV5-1,CASSSRQASPVSGANVLTF,TGCGCCAGCAGCTCCAGACAAGCTTCCCCTGTCTCTGGGGCCAACGTCCTGACTTTC
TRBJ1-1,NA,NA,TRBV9,CASSVRGEGTEAFF,TGTGCCAGCAGCGTAAGGGGTGAAGGCACTGAAGCTTTCTTT
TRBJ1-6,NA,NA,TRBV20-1,CSARKQGYNSPLHF,TGCAGTGCTAGAAAGCAGGGCTATAATTCACCCCTCCACTTT
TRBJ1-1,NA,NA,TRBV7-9,CASSLAGQNTEAFF,TGTGCCAGCAGCTTAGCGGGGCAGAACACTGAAGCTTTCTTT
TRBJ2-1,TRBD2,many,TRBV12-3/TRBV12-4,CASSPLAGDSYNEQFF,TGTGCCAGCAGTCCATTAGCGGGGGACTCCTACAATGAGCAGTTCTTC
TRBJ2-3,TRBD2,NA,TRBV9,CASSVVSSGSTDTQYF,TGTGCCAGCAGCGTAGTGTCTAGCGGGAGCACAGATACGCAGTATTTT
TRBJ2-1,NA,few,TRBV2,CASSPDLSSEQFF,TGTGCCAGCAGTCCCGACCTTTCTAGTGAGCAGTTCTTC
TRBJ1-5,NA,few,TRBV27,CASSAGLFGNQPQHF,TGTGCCAGCAGTGCCGGCCTGTTCGGCAATCAGCCCCAGCATTTT
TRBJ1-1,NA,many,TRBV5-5,CASSSPGSPRTEAFF,TGTGCCAGCAGCTCCCCCGGGTCCCCGAGAACTGAAGCTTTCTTT
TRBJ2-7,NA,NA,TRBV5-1,CASSLIGEQYF,TGCGCCAGCAGCTTGATCGGCGAGCAGTACTTC
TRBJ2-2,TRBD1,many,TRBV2,CASSEVGQEIGELFF,TGTGCCAGCAGTGAAGTGGGACAGGAGATCGGGGAGCTGTTTTTT
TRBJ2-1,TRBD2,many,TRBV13,CASSFRRGVYNEQFF,TGTGCCAGCAGCTTCAGGCGGGGGGTATACAATGAGCAGTTCTTC
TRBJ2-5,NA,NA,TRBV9,CASSVTGSETQYF,TGTGCCAGCAGCGTAACAGGGTCGGAGACCCAGTACTTC
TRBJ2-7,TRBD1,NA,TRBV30,CAWGTGVSVLYEQYF,TGTGCCTGGGGGACAGGGGTCAGTGTTCTCTACGAGCAGTACTTC
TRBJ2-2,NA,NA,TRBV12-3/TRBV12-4,CASSLKRSGELFF,TGTGCCAGCAGTTTAAAGAGGTCCGGGGAGCTGTTTTTT
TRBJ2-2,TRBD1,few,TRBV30,CAWRTGGTGELFF,TGTGCCTGGAGGACAGGGGGCACCGGGGAGCTGTTTTTT
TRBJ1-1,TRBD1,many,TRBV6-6,CASSYGTGSRNTEAFF,TGTGCCAGCAGCTACGGGACAGGGAGTAGGAACACTGAAGCTTTCTTT
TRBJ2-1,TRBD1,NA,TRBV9,CASSARQGGSYNEQFF,TGTGCCAGCAGCGCCAGACAGGGGGGCTCCTACAATGAGCAGTTCTTC
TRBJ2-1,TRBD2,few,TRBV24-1,CATSDFLSGNEQFF,TGTGCCACCAGTGATTTTCTTAGCGGGAATGAGCAGTTCTTC
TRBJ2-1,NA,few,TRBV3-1,CASSPLRGYNEQFF,TGTGCCAGCAGCCCCCTGAGGGGTTACAATGAGCAGTTCTTC
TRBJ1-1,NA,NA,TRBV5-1,CASSSRGDTEAFF,TGCGCCAGCAGCTCTAGGGGGGACACTGAAGCTTTCTTT
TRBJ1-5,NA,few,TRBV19,CASSALLYSNQPQHF,TGTGCCAGTAGTGCCCTTCTATATAGCAATCAGCCCCAGCATTTT
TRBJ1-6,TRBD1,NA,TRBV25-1,CASSGPGQGANSPLHF,TGTGCCAGCAGTGGGCCGGGACAGGGGGCTAATTCACCCCTCCACTTT
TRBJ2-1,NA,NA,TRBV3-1,CASTERGEQFF,TGTGCCAGCACCGAGAGAGGCGAGCAGTTCTTC
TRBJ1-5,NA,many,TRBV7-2,CASRSGSQPQHF,TGTGCCAGCAGATCCGGGAGTCAGCCCCAGCATTTT
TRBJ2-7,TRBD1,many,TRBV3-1,CASSHPGTGSFHEQYF,TGTGCCAGCAGCCACCCCGGGACAGGGTCTTTCCACGAGCAGTACTTC
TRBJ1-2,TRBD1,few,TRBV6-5,CASSSLDREDGYTF,TGTGCCAGCAGCTCCTTGGACAGGGAGGATGGCTACACCTTC
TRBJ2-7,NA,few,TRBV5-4,CASSLGRDGRWEQYF,TGTGCCAGCAGCTTGGGCCGGGACGGCCGGTGGGAGCAGTACTTC
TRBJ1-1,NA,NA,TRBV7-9,CASSAHRVPPLEAFF,TGTGCCAGCAGCGCTCACAGGGTCCCCCCCCTTGAAGCTTTCTTT
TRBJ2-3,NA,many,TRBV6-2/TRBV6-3,CASSSSTDTQYF,TGTGCCAGCAGTTCTAGCACAGATACGCAGTATTTT